These 3 T cell receptor beta chains were sequenced from one sample in a study of CD8 T cells in ankylosing spondylitis. TCRdb processed the 5' RACE reads anew with MiXCR; each CDR3 protein has one entry. The table has more than 150,000 distinct CDR3 sequences, around a sixth seen once. The material sequenced was blood, either unsorted or a sorted T cell fraction (not recorded which). The origin of the receptors is a male donor aged 10 to 30 with ankylosing spondylitis or in good health (not recorded which).

This clonotype was observed a few times. The V and J genes are TRBV20-1 and TRBJ2-3; D unresolved. The CDR3 consists of 12 residues. The germline gives CDR1 DFQATT, CDR2 SNEGSKA (reference sequence). The CDR3 here is CRVLDGADTQYF. The CDR3 nucleotides are TGCAGGGTTCTGGATGGGGCAGATACGCAGTATTTT.

The sample holds many counts of this clonotype. The chain couples TRBV6-2 or TRBV6-3 to TRBJ2-1; D is undetermined. CDR1 and CDR2 from the germline V gene are MNHEY and SVGEGT. The CDR3 sequence is 15 residues long. V was pared by 2 bases and J by 5 bases, with 13 bases between. CDR3 protein: CASSYTKRLDNEQFF. The DNA for the CDR3 is TGTGCCAGCAGTTACACGAAAAGACTCGACAATGAGCAGTTCTTC.

This clonotype has at least ten counts. V gene TRBV12-3 or TRBV12-4 combines with J gene TRBJ1-3; D gene uncertain. Between the trimmed V and J ends, which lost 6 bases and 7 bases, there was a span of 7 bases. The CDR3 consists of 11 residues. The CDR3 here is CASSSSNTIYF. CDR3 DNA: TGTGCCAGCAGCTCCAGCAACACCATATATTTT.